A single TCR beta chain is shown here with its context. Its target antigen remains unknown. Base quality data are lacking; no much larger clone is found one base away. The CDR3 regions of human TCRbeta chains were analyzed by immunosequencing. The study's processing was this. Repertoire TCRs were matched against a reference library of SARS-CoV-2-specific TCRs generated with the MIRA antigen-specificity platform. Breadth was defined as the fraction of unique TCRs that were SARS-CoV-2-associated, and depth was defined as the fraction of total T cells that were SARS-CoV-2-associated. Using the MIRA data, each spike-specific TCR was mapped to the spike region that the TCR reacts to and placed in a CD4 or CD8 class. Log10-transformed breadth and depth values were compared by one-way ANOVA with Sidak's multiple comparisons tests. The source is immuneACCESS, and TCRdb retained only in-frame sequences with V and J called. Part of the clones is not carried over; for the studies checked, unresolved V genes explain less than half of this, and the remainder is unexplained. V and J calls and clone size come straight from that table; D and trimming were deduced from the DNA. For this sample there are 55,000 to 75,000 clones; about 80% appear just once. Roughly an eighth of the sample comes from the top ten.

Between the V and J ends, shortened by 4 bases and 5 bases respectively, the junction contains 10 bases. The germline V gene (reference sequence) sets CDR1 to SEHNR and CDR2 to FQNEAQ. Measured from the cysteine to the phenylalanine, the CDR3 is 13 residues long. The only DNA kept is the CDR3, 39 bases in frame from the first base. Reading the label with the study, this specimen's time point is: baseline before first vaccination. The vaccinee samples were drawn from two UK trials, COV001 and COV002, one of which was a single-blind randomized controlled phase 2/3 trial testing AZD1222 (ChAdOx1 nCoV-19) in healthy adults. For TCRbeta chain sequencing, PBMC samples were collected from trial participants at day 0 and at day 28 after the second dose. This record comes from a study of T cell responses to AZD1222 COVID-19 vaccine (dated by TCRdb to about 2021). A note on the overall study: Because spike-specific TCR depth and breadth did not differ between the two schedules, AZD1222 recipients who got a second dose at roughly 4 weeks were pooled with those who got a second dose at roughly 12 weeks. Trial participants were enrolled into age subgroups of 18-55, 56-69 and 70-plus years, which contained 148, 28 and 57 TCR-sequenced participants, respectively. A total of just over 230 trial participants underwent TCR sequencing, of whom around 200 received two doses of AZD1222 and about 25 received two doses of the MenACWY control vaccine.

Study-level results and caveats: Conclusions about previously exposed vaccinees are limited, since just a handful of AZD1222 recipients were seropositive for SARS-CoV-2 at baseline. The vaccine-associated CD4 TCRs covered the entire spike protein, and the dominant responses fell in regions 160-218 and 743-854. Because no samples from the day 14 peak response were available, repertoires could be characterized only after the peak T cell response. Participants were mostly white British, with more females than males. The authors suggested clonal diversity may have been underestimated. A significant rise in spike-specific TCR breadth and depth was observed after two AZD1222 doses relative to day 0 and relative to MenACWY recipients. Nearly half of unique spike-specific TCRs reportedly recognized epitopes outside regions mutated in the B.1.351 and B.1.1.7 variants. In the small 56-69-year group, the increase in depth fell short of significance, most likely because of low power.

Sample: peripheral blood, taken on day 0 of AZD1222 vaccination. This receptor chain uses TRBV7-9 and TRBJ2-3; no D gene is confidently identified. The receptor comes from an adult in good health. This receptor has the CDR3 CASSSGRIDTQYF. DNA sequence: TGTGCCAGCAGCTCCGGACGGATAGATACGCAGTATTTT.